These 14 T cell receptor beta chains came from one sample sequenced in a study of T cell responses to AZD1222 COVID-19 vaccine. Method: immunoSEQ multiplex PCR; TCRdb's copy keeps in-frame clones and lacks some. Among tens of thousands of clones listed, 80% were seen once. The sequencing used peripheral blood, collected on day 0 of AZD1222 vaccination. These receptors all stem from an adult in good health.

The CDR3 is CASSVDPSGGAGELFF. As DNA, the CDR3 is TGTGCCAGCAGCGTAGATCCTAGCGGGGGCGCCGGGGAGCTGTTTTTT. This sequence joins TRBV9 and TRBJ2-2; 10 bases map to TRBD2. Unmatched junction bases numbered 5, after V lost 0 bases and J lost 6 bases. Germline assignment: CDR1 SGDLS and CDR2 YYNGEE. CDR3 length: 16 residues.

The V and J genes are TRBV6-2 or TRBV6-3 and TRBJ2-4; D uncertain. Trimming pared 4 bases from V and 2 bases from J, leaving 12 bases between. This CDR3 is built from 15 residues. CDR1 MNHEY and CDR2 SVGEGT come from the germline V gene. CDR3 loop: CASSSPLVTKNIQYF. CDR3 in DNA: TGTGCCAGCAGTTCCCCCCTGGTGACCAAAAACATTCAGTACTTC.

In its sample, this clone was seen once. The V call is TRBV11-3, the J call TRBJ2-6; D call uncertain. V lost 4 bases and J 4 bases, leaving 5 bases between the germline ends. The CDR3 spans 13 residues. CDR1 SGHNT and CDR2 YENEEA come from the germline V gene. The CDR3: CASSSKGANVLTF. The CDR3 region has the DNA TGTGCCAGCAGCTCCAAGGGGGCCAACGTCCTGACTTTC.

The rearrangement links TRBV18 to TRBJ1-1; 8 bases align to TRBD1. Germline CDR1 reads KGHSH; CDR2 reads LQKENI. Germline trimming cut 2 bases from V and 1 base from J; bases unmatched to any gene: 9. The CDR3 sequence is 17 residues long. CDR3 bases: TGTGCCAGCTCACCATTTGTTGGACAGGGATCGAACACTGAAGCTTTCTTT. As protein: CASSPFVGQGSNTEAFF.

The J gene is TRBJ1-2, the V gene TRBV14; D unclear. Germline loops: CDR1 SGHDN, CDR2 FVKESK. Trimming removed 1 base from V and 2 bases from J, with 5 bases in between. CDR3 length: 13 residues. As DNA, the CDR3 is TGTGCCAGCAGCCAAGGGCAGAACTATGGCTACACCTTC. Encoded protein: CASSQGQNYGYTF.

V is TRBV10-1 and J is TRBJ1-1; no clear D gene. The CDR3 totals 13 residues. Germline assignment: CDR1 WNHNN and CDR2 SYGVQD (reference sequence). The V end lost 0 bases, the J end lost 5 bases, and 7 bases lay between the germline ends. The CDR3 DNA follows: TGCGCCAGCAGTGAGTCGGGTAGGACTGAAGCTTTCTTT. This gives the protein CASSESGRTEAFF.

This chain connects TRBV5-8 to TRBJ2-7, with D unclear. From germline, CDR1 is SGHTS and CDR2 YDEGEE. CDR3 length: 11 residues. With 2 bases removed from V and 12 bases from J, the gap between germline ends came to 12 bases. CDR3 coding DNA: TGTGCCAGCAGCTTTAAGGCCCCTTTGTACTTC. Amino acids: CASSFKAPLYF.

The chain employs TRBV5-1 and TRBJ2-3; no definite D call. Germline V gene lookup returns CDR1 SGHRS and CDR2 YFSETQ. Trimming shortened V by 5 bases and J by 2 bases, and 15 bases separated the two germline ends. The CDR3 loop spans 15 amino acids. CDR3 amino acids: CASRGNREVTDTQYF. CDR3 nucleotides: TGCGCCAGCAGGGGAAACCGCGAAGTCACAGATACGCAGTATTTT.

The genes are TRBV18 and TRBJ2-1, with a possible D match to TRBD2 (6 bases). The CDR3 has 17 amino acids. CDR1 and CDR2 (germline): KGHSH, LQKENI. V shed 3 bases and J shed 4 bases, with 19 bases lying between them. The CDR3 DNA follows: TGTGCCAGCTCACCGAACGGACTACTCTTAACTTACAATGAGCAGTTCTTC. This sequence encodes CASSPNGLLLTYNEQFF.

This rearrangement joins TRBV6-1 to TRBJ1-5, with TRBD1 matching over 7 bases. Losses at the gene ends were 6 bases for V and 3 bases for J; bases not matched to a gene: 8. Per the germline V gene, CDR1 is MNHNS and CDR2 is SASEGT. This CDR3 has 15 amino acids. CDR3 loop: CASRVPGQLNQPQHF. The CDR3 region has the DNA TGTGCCAGCAGAGTTCCGGGACAGCTCAATCAGCCCCAGCATTTT.

This clone ranks as medium-sized (0.01 to 0.1%). CDR3 in amino acids: CASSYTGENTEAFF. The CDR3 DNA reads as TGTGCCAGCAGTTACACAGGGGAAAACACTGAAGCTTTCTTT. The V and J genes are TRBV6-2 or TRBV6-3 and TRBJ1-1, with 7 bases fitting TRBD1. With V trimmed by 2 bases and J by 2 bases, 2 bases remained unmatched. CDR3 length equals 14 residues. Germline lookup yields CDR1 MNHEY and CDR2 SVGEGT.

The chain joins TRBV19 to TRBJ2-7, with 9 bases lining up with TRBD1. J was trimmed by 2 bases and V by 7 bases; bases with no gene match: 6. Germline V lookup: CDR1 LNHDA, CDR2 SQIVND (reference sequence). The CDR3 extends over 14 amino acids. The CDR3 DNA follows: TGTGCCAGTAACGACCGGGACAGGGCCTACGAGCAGTACTTC. Its translation is CASNDRDRAYEQYF.

This chain connects TRBV5-1 to TRBJ2-3; 12 bases are a match to TRBD2. Losses at the gene ends were 2 bases for V and 2 bases for J; bases not matched to a gene: 3. The CDR3 sequence is 16 residues long. Germline V CDR1 and CDR2: SGHRS, YFSETQ. The CDR3 region has the DNA TGCGCCAGCAGCTTTACTAGCGGGGGGATCACAGATACGCAGTATTTT. Residues: CASSFTSGGITDTQYF.

The chain is built from TRBV7-9 and TRBJ2-3, with 15 bases that match TRBD2. J lost 5 bases, V lost 4 bases, and 7 bases had no gene match. The CDR3 loop spans 17 amino acids. CDR1 and CDR2 from the germline V gene are SEHNR and FQNEAQ (reference sequence). CDR3 in amino acids: CASSSKGLAGGLDTQYF. CDR3 nucleotide sequence: TGTGCCAGCAGCTCAAAAGGACTAGCGGGGGGGCTAGATACGCAGTATTTT.